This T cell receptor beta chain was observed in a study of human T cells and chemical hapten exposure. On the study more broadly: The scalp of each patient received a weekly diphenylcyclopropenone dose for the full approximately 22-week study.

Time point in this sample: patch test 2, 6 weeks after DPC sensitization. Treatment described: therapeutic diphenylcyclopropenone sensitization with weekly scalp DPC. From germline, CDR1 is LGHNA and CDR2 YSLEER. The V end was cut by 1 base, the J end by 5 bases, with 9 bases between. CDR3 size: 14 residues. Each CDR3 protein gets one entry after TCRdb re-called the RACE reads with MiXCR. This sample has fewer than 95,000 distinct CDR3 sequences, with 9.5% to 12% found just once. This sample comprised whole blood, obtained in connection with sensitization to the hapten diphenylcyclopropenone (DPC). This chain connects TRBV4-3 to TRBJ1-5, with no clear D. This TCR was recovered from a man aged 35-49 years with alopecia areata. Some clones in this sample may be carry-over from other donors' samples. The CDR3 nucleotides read TGCGCCAGCAGCCAAGCTTTAGGTGATCAGCCCCAGCATTTT. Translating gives CASSQALGDQPQHF.